This is a list of T cell receptor beta chains from one sample in a study of regulatory T cells in long-lasting Graves disease. Via MiXCR, TCRdb re-called the multiplex PCR reads, giving one row per CDR3 protein. Here the sample spans approximately 250,000 distinct CDR3 sequences, about 17% being singletons. The sequences come from peripheral blood mononuclear cells (PBMCs), collected at new diagnosis, from a patient treated with antithyroid drugs. These receptors were obtained from a female donor with Graves disease. CDR3s include the opening cysteine and the closing phenylalanine or tryptophan. Fields, in order: V gene, D gene, J gene, clone size, CDR3 protein, CDR3 DNA. D genes are given only for firm matches. Size is omitted from some rows. Given values are once, few, many or a class for expanded clones.

>TRBV19|TRBD1|TRBJ1-1|many
CASSPGQASTEAFF
TGTGCCAGTAGTCCGGGACAGGCTTCCACTGAAGCTTTCTTT
>TRBV24-1|.|TRBJ2-2|few
CATRTGTGELFF
TGTGCCACCAGGACAGGCACCGGGGAGCTGTTTTTT
>TRBV7-9|.|TRBJ2-1|many
CASSRGRTIGSYNEQFF
TGTGCCAGCAGCCGAGGAAGGACCATAGGATCCTACAATGAGCAGTTCTTC
>TRBV20-1|TRBD2|TRBJ2-3|many
CSARDLGREADTQYF
TGCAGTGCTAGAGATCTAGGGAGGGAGGCAGATACGCAGTATTTT
>TRBV6-2/TRBV6-3|.|TRBJ1-2|many
CASTSLDSSNYGYTF
TGTGCCAGCACTTCCCTCGACAGTTCTAACTATGGCTACACCTTC
>TRBV12-3/TRBV12-4|TRBD2|TRBJ2-7|many
CASSMTSGSEQYF
TGTGCCAGCAGCATGACTAGCGGGAGCGAGCAGTACTTC
>TRBV5-8|.|TRBJ1-1|many
CASSERDPGMNTEAFF
TGTGCCAGCAGCGAACGGGACCCCGGAATGAACACTGAAGCTTTCTTT
>TRBV6-2/TRBV6-3|TRBD2|TRBJ2-3|.
CASSQQREDKQYF
TGTGCCAGCAGTCAACAACGGGAGGATAAGCAGTATTTT
>TRBV19|.|TRBJ1-1|many
CASRARPDRRINTEAFF
TGTGCCAGTAGAGCGCGCCCGGACCGTAGAATTAATACTGAAGCTTTCTTT
>TRBV5-4|TRBD1|TRBJ2-4|few
CASSFTGGGGKNIQYF
TGTGCCAGCAGCTTCACAGGGGGAGGTGGCAAAAACATTCAGTACTTC